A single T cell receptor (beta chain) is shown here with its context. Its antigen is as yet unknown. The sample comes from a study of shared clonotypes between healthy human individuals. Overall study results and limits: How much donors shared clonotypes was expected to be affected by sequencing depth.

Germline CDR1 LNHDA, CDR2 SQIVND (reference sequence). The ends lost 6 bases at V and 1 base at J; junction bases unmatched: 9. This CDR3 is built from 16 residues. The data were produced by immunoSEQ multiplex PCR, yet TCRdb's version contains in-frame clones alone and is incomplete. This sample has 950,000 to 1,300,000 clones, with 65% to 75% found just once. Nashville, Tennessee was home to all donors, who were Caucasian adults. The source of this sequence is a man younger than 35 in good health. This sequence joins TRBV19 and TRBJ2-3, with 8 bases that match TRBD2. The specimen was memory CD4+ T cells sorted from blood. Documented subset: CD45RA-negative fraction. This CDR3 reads CASRTIGGAGTDTQYF. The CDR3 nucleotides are TGTGCCAGTAGGACGATCGGGGGGGCCGGCACAGATACGCAGTATTTT.